Listed below are T cell receptor beta chains from one sample, sequenced in a study of T cells after yellow fever vaccination. TCRdb fed the 5' RACE reads into MiXCR, producing one record per CDR3 protein. The table records about 63,000 distinct CDR3 sequences, roughly 7.3% of them present only once. Sequencing was performed on CD8+ T cells sorted from PBMCs, taken 15 days after the yellow fever booster vaccination. These receptors were obtained from a man aged 30-40 years who received the YFV17D yellow fever vaccine. The CDR3 runs from the conserved cysteine through the conserved F or W.

v_call,j_call,cdr3_length,cdr3_aa
TRBV4-3,TRBJ2-1,15,CASSLRDGAYNEQFF
TRBV28,TRBJ1-2,11,CALGGNYGYTF
TRBV2,TRBJ2-3,17,CASSFPLAGTSTDTQYF
TRBV7-9,TRBJ2-2,14,CASSAPTSVGELFF
TRBV6-6,TRBJ2-7,12,CASSSVAHEQYF
TRBV6-4,TRBJ2-3,14,CASSGIGDADTQYF
TRBV7-8,TRBJ2-7,16,CASSPEDGYLAYEQYF
TRBV6-4,TRBJ2-1,13,CASSPGARNEQFF
TRBV6-1,TRBJ2-3,16,CASSITRIDSADTQYF
TRBV29-1,TRBJ2-3,15,CSVESPEGREDTQYF
TRBV7-9,TRBJ2-2,14,CASSRDFNTGELFF
TRBV27,TRBJ1-1,16,CASSSLQGPLGTEAFF
TRBV7-6,TRBJ2-5,14,CASSPEWRQETQYF
TRBV25-1,TRBJ2-7,11,CASSGAYEQYF
TRBV11-2,TRBJ2-7,12,CASSLEGSEQYF
TRBV4-3,TRBJ1-2,16,CASSSLGLAPFYGYTF
TRBV27,TRBJ2-3,13,CASSLSRVDTQYF
TRBV4-1,TRBJ2-2,17,CASSPLAGSADTGELFF
TRBV19,TRBJ1-2,14,CASSPRGRDYGYTF
TRBV9,TRBJ2-3,15,CASTQWGDRTDTQYF
TRBV5-6,TRBJ2-4,14,CASSLASAIDIQYF
TRBV9,TRBJ2-7,15,CASSVAEGGSYEQYF
TRBV7-2,TRBJ2-7,17,CASSLGEGLAGLYEQYF
TRBV6-1,TRBJ2-1,14,CASSPGQGPYEQFF
TRBV21-1,TRBJ2-7,13,CASSTQGPDEQYF
TRBV5-6,TRBJ2-1,16,CASSLGAGTRYNEQFF
TRBV14,TRBJ2-7,15,CASSQVAGITYEQYF
TRBV6-5,TRBJ1-1,13,CASSYTGNTEAFF
TRBV18,TRBJ2-5,14,CASSPDSGEETQYF